This T cell receptor (beta chain) derives from a study of molecular identifiers for immune sequencing clone quantification. TCRdb reprocessed the PCR reads via MiXCR and lists one record per CDR3 protein. The sample lists under 600,000 distinct CDR3 sequences; about 22% were seen once. In germline, CDR1 is GTSNPN, CDR2 SVGIG (reference sequence). The CDR3 is 17 residues long. Trimming cost V 3 bases and J 2 bases; bases outside gene matches: 10. This clonotype was seen a handful of times. The sequence came from a human donor in good health. Some libraries in this study had Jurkat cell RNA spiked in. Sample: naive CD8+ T cells from blood, with Jurkat cell RNA spiked in. The sample's subset: FACS-sorted CD8+CD4-CCR7+CD45RA+ naive T cells. The gene calls are TRBV30 and TRBJ2-3; 11 bases agree with TRBD2. CDR3 protein: CAWRYSGTSGFTDTQYF. The CDR3, as DNA: TGTGCCTGGAGATATTCCGGGACTAGCGGATTCACAGATACGCAGTATTTT.